This T cell receptor (beta chain) was profiled in a study of shared clonotypes between healthy human individuals. For the study at large: Used for every donor were three CD4 naive, three CD4 memory, two CD8 naive and one CD8 memory plate.

About 30,000 T cell genomes, or approximately 190 ng DNA, went into the sorted-subset replicate PCRs. Assay: immunoSEQ multiplex PCR; the TCRdb copy retains only in-frame clones and omits some. Of more than 2 million clones in the sample, over 85% are singletons; the top ten hold 0.9% to 1.4%. The naive CD8 fraction comprised CD45RO-negative cells positively selected for CCR7 and excluded terminally differentiated effector memory CD45RA+ cells. Only Caucasian adults living in Nashville, Tennessee made up the donor group. V was shortened by 0 bases and J by 8 bases, with 16 bases between the two germline ends. This CDR3 spans 15 amino acids. The germline gives CDR1 LGHNA, CDR2 YSLEER.

Sequencing used naive CD8+ T cells sorted from blood. This sequence originates from a man younger than 35 in good health. The rearrangement links TRBV4-3 to TRBJ1-2; D unresolved. CDR3 DNA: TGCGCCAGCAGCCAAGATGGGGAGGACGGACGAGGCTACACCTTC. Translating it yields CASSQDGEDGRGYTF.